The 30 T cell receptor beta chains presented below share a single source sample, sequenced in a study of cytomegalovirus exposure and HLA in healthy donors. PCR involved 60 Vbeta and 13 Jbeta primers. Assay used: immunoSEQ multiplex PCR; TCRdb lists only in-frame clones, some missing. The sample has approximately 37,000 clones, 65% to 90% seen once; the top ten hold under 12%. Material for sequencing was PBMCs. These receptors were obtained from a woman younger than 30 in good health and CMV-seropositive.

V and J are TRBV6-4 and TRBJ2-1; TRBD1 matches at 9 bases. Germline values: CDR1 MRHNA, CDR2 SNTAGT. This CDR3 is 15 amino acids long. The V segment lost 5 bases and the J segment 4 bases; nucleotides outside the gene matches: 6. Written as DNA, the CDR3 is TGTGCCAGCAGTCCAACAGGGGGCGAGTACAATGAGCAGTTCTTC. This encodes CASSPTGGEYNEQFF.

Notes on this clone: This CDR3 is also generated by other DNA sequences in the sample. The chain employs TRBV19 and TRBJ1-5; possible D gene TRBD1, 5 bases. The germline gives CDR1 LNHDA, CDR2 SQIVND (reference sequence). V lost 1 base, J lost 7 bases, and 8 bases lay in between. This CDR3 is 13 amino acids long. CDR3 amino acids: CASSIGGRQPQHF. CDR3 sequence (DNA): TGTGCCAGTAGTATAGGGGGGAGGCAGCCCCAGCATTTT.

The gene calls are TRBV30 and TRBJ2-2; D not certain. Trimming removed 3 bases at V and 5 bases at J, with 10 bases between. Germline-derived CDR1 and CDR2 are GTSNPN and SVGIG (reference sequence). The CDR3 covers 13 residues. The CDR3 region has the DNA TGTGCCTGGAGCACTACATCGACCGGGGAGCTGTTTTTT. It is translated as CAWSTTSTGELFF. Looking up the rest from reference TRBV30 and TRBJ2-2 gives the full variable domain: SQTIHQWPATLVQPVGSPLSLECTVEGTSNPNLYWYRQAAGRGLQLLFYSVGIGQISSEVPQNLSASRPQDRQFILSSKKLLLSDSGFYLCAWSTTSTGELFFGEGSRLTVL.

The chain couples TRBV28 to TRBJ1-1; D is perhaps TRBD1 (5 bases). The ends were cut back, 6 bases at V and 0 bases at J, with 17 bases in the middle. CDR3 size: 16 residues. In germline, CDR1 is MDHEN, CDR2 SYDVKM. The CDR3 region is CASSLPGGGLNTEAFF. The CDR3, as DNA: TGTGCCAGCAGCCTACCTGGTGGGGGGTTGAACACTGAAGCTTTCTTT.

The J gene is TRBJ2-3, the V gene TRBV5-5, with a weak D call TRBD1 (6 bases). The germline CDR1 and CDR2 sequences are SGHKS and YYEKEE (reference sequence). The CDR3 is 16 amino acids. Trimming shortened V by 0 bases and J by 3 bases, and 14 bases separated the two germline ends. Written as DNA, the CDR3 is TGTGCCAGCAGCTTGGGCCCGGTAACAGGGACAGATACGCAGTATTTT. This sequence encodes CASSLGPVTGTDTQYF.

This chain links TRBV2 with TRBJ1-2; 10 positions match TRBD1. Looked up from germline, CDR1 is SNHLY and CDR2 is FYNNEI. With 6 bases clipped from V and 5 bases from J, the junction kept 12 bases outside the gene matches. The CDR3 extends over 16 amino acids. The CDR3 nucleotides read TGTGCCAGCAGCGCAGCGTCGACAGGGGGCGTATATGGCTACACCTTC. Translation gives CASSAASTGGVYGYTF. Full variable domain (outside the CDR3, taken from reference TRBV2 and TRBJ1-2): EPEVTQTPSHQVTQMGQEVILRCVPISNHLYFYWYRQILGQKVEFLVSFYNNEISEKSEIFDDQFSVERPDGSNFTLKIRSTKLEDSAMYFCASSAASTGGVYGYTFGSGTRLTVV.

V is TRBV4-3 and J is TRBJ1-2; no reliable D call. CDR3 size: 15 residues. Germline lookup yields CDR1 LGHNA and CDR2 YSLEER. The V gene lost 0 bases and the J gene lost 4 bases, with 12 bases spanning the gap. The DNA of the CDR3 is TGCGCCAGCAGCCAAGATTTTGGCAGCGGCTATGGCTACACCTTC. Encoded protein: CASSQDFGSGYGYTF.

This clone came up a few times. The chain recombines TRBV19 with TRBJ1-2; D not resolved. Germline CDR1 and CDR2: LNHDA and SQIVND (reference sequence). V lost 6 bases, J lost 5 bases, and 19 bases lay in between. The CDR3 is 15 amino acids. The CDR3 nucleotides read TGTGCCAGTAGACAAAATCCCGAGGTGTCTTATGGCTACACCTTC. Its translation: CASRQNPEVSYGYTF.

The chain has TRBV28 and TRBJ2-5; TRBD2 aligns across 10 bases. The J call could be wrong; TRBJ2-7 is a better fit for the DNA end. Germline V gene data show CDR1 as MDHEN and CDR2 as SYDVKM. CDR3 length: 16 amino acids. CDR3 DNA: TGTGCCAGCAGTTTATGTAATAGCGGGAGGTGCTACGAGCAGTACTTC. Protein sequence: CASSLCNSGRCYEQYF.

The chain uses TRBV18 and TRBJ2-3; the match to TRBD1 covers 8 bases. CDR3 length equals 15 residues. CDR1 KGHSH and CDR2 LQKENI come from the germline V gene. J was trimmed by 0 bases and V by 5 bases; bases with no gene match: 4. The CDR3 protein is CASSYQGASTDTQYF. The CDR3 nucleotides read TGTGCCAGCTCATATCAGGGGGCAAGCACAGATACGCAGTATTTT.

This clone was counted between two and nine times. This chain uses TRBV6-1 with TRBJ2-7; 10 bases are a match to TRBD2. Per the germline V gene, CDR1 is MNHNS and CDR2 is SASEGT. The trim removed 2 bases at V and 0 bases at J, leaving 10 bases unmatched. CDR3 length equals 18 residues. The CDR3 nucleotides are TGTGCCAGCAGTGAACAGGTAGCTCAGCGGGGGGGCTCCTACGAGCAGTACTTC. Its protein product is CASSEQVAQRGGSYEQYF.

This clone was counted between two and nine times. This chain uses TRBV6-5 with TRBJ1-1; TRBD1 agrees at 9 bases. V dropped 7 bases and J dropped 3; count of bases not matched to a gene: 6. CDR1 and CDR2 from the germline V gene are MNHEY and SVGAGI. This CDR3 spans 14 amino acids. The CDR3 protein is CASTKRQGDTEAFF. For the CDR3, the DNA is TGTGCCAGCACGAAACGACAGGGGGACACTGAAGCTTTCTTT.

This sequence joins TRBV9 and TRBJ2-2; TRBD1 matches at 7 bases. Trimming took 0 bases from V and 5 from J; bases not matched to a gene: 4. Germline V gives CDR1 SGDLS, CDR2 YYNGEE. This CDR3 has 15 residues. CDR3 in DNA: TGTGCCAGCAGCGTAGGACAGGGAAGAACCGGGGAGCTGTTTTTT. Its translation: CASSVGQGRTGELFF. The full variable domain, with the rest looked up from reference TRBV9 and TRBJ2-2, is DSGVTQTPKHLITATGQRVTLRCSPRSGDLSVYWYQQSLDQGLQFLIQYYNGEERAKGNILERFSAQQFPDLHSELNLSSLELGDSALYFCASSVGQGRTGELFFGEGSRLTVL.

V usage is TRBV27 and J usage is TRBJ2-7; tentative D call: TRBD1 (6 bases). Germline values: CDR1 MNHEY, CDR2 SMNVEV (reference sequence). This CDR3 contains 15 residues. V was trimmed by 0 bases and J by 0 bases, leaving 9 bases between them. Here the CDR3 DNA reads TGTGCCAGCAGTTTATCCCAGGGGAGCTCCTACGAGCAGTACTTC. This encodes CASSLSQGSSYEQYF.

V is TRBV7-9 and J is TRBJ2-1; no clear D gene. The CDR3 is 13 amino acids. From germline, CDR1 is SEHNR and CDR2 FQNEAQ (reference sequence). V lost 2 bases and J lost 7, with 9 bases in between. CDR3 sequence reads: CASSLLSRNEQFF. The CDR3 DNA is TGTGCCAGCAGCTTATTGTCTCGGAATGAGCAGTTCTTC.

This chain uses TRBV11-3 with TRBJ1-2, with 7 bases identical to TRBD1. Germline CDR1 and CDR2: SGHNT and YENEEA. The CDR3 length is 17 residues. With 4 bases clipped from V and 2 bases from J, the junction kept 13 bases outside the gene matches. CDR3 sequence reads: CASSSNPHRQGNYGYTF. In nucleotides, the CDR3 is TGTGCCAGCAGCTCCAATCCCCACCGACAGGGCAACTATGGCTACACCTTC. Based on the CDR3 plus reference TRBV11-3 and TRBJ1-2, the full variable domain is EAGVVQSPRYKIIEKKQPVAFWCNPISGHNTLYWYLQNLGQGPELLIRYENEEAVDDSQLPKDRFSAERLKGVDSTLKIQPAELGDSAVYLCASSSNPHRQGNYGYTFGSGTRLTVV.

The J gene is TRBJ2-5, the V gene TRBV18, with D possibly TRBD2 on 5 matching bases. The J call is uncertain, as TRBJ2-7 better fits the DNA end. The germline V gene encodes CDR1 KGHSH and CDR2 LQKENI. This CDR3 contains 15 residues. Here the CDR3 reads CASSPGGGRAYEQYF. The CDR3 region has the DNA TGTGCCAGCTCACCTGGTGGAGGCCGCGCCTACGAGCAGTACTTC.

The chain is built from TRBV5-1 and TRBJ2-3, with a possible D match to TRBD2 (5 bases). The CDR3 runs to 14 residues. Per the germline V gene, CDR1 is SGHRS and CDR2 is YFSETQ. V lost 3 bases, J lost 1 base, and 9 bases lay in between. CDR3 sequence (DNA): TGCGCCAGCAGCTCGAATAGCGGCACAGATACGCAGTATTTT. This encodes CASSSNSGTDTQYF.

This chain connects TRBV6-1 to TRBJ2-7; D is perhaps TRBD1 (6 bases). Looked up from germline, CDR1 is MNHNS and CDR2 is SASEGT. The CDR3 is 14 amino acids. Trimming shortened V by 0 bases and J by 4 bases, and 10 bases separated the two germline ends. This chain's CDR3 is CASSEAGTQYEQYF. CDR3 bases: TGTGCCAGCAGTGAAGCCGGGACACAGTACGAGCAGTACTTC.

The CDR3 reads CASSLTGGGQETQYF. The CDR3 nucleotides are TGTGCCAGCAGTTTGACAGGGGGGGGGCAAGAGACCCAGTACTTC. This chain connects TRBV28 to TRBJ2-5; TRBD1 aligns across 9 bases. This CDR3 region has 15 residues. Trimming at V came to 3 bases and at J to 2 bases, leaving 4 bases not matched to a gene. In germline, CDR1 is MDHEN, CDR2 SYDVKM.

The chain uses TRBV30 and TRBJ2-1; 9 bases are shared with TRBD1. CDR1 and CDR2 (germline): GTSNPN, SVGIG (reference sequence). Unmatched junction bases numbered 6, after V lost 5 bases and J lost 7 bases. The CDR3 sequence is 13 residues long. The CDR3 here is CAWARTGENEQFF. In nucleotides, the CDR3 is TGTGCCTGGGCACGGACAGGGGAGAATGAGCAGTTCTTC.

Note on this clone: This sample includes further DNA sequences coding for the same CDR3. This sequence joins TRBV13 and TRBJ1-1; perhaps TRBD1 as D (5 bases). Germline CDR1 is PRHDT and CDR2 is FYEKMQ (reference sequence). The ends were cut back, 5 bases at V and 4 bases at J, with 14 bases in the middle. The CDR3 sequence is 14 residues long. The CDR3 DNA follows: TGTGCCAGCAGCCGGGGGTCTAGAGGCACTGAAGCTTTCTTT. As protein: CASSRGSRGTEAFF. The whole variable domain, remainder taken from reference TRBV13 and TRBJ1-1, is AAGVIQSPRHLIKEKRETATLKCYPIPRHDTVYWYQQGPGQDPQFLISFYEKMQSDKGSIPDRFSAQQFSDYHSELNMSSLELGDSALYFCASSRGSRGTEAFFGQGTRLTVV.

This clone appeared a few times. The CDR3 sequence: CASSYLPGTSYEQYF. The CDR3 DNA reads TGTGCCAGCAGTTACTTGCCAGGGACTTCCTACGAGCAGTACTTC. This rearrangement joins TRBV6-5 to TRBJ2-7; TRBD2 is a possible D gene (6 bases). The CDR3 length is 15 residues. Per germline, CDR1 MNHEY and CDR2 SVGAGI. Trimming stripped 1 base from V and 1 base from J, with 11 bases between.

V usage is TRBV27 and J usage is TRBJ2-4, with 8 bases lining up with TRBD1. V was clipped by 5 bases and J by 4 bases; unmatched bases: 16. Germline V gene lookup returns CDR1 MNHEY and CDR2 SMNVEV (reference sequence). The CDR3 runs to 18 residues. The CDR3 nucleotides read TGTGCCAGCAGTAGACTGGTGAATGCAGGACAGGGAAAAAACATTCAGTACTTC. Translating gives CASSRLVNAGQGKNIQYF.

The chain has TRBV6-5 and TRBJ1-6, with TRBD1 matching 7 bases. V lost 2 bases to trimming and J lost 13 bases; unmatched junction nucleotides: 11. Germline CDR1 is MNHEY and CDR2 is SVGAGI. The CDR3 contains 15 residues. The CDR3 loop reads CASSYVGTEKFPLHF. The CDR3 nucleotides read TGTGCCAGCAGTTACGTCGGGACAGAGAAATTCCCCCTCCACTTT.

The CDR3 loop is CASSSPGRTSGRNLREQYF. The DNA for the CDR3 is TGTGCCAGCAGTTCGCCCGGAAGGACTAGCGGGAGGAATTTAAGGGAGCAGTACTTC. The V call is TRBV28, the J call TRBJ2-7; 14 bases are shared with TRBD2. Germline loops: CDR1 MDHEN, CDR2 SYDVKM. The CDR3 sequence is 19 residues long. Losses at the gene ends were 4 bases for V and 7 bases for J; bases not matched to a gene: 18.

The chain recombines TRBV7-9 with TRBJ2-3; 8 bases agree with TRBD2. The germline V gene has CDR1 SEHNR and CDR2 FQNEAQ (reference sequence). V lost 3 bases to trimming and J lost 4 bases; unmatched junction nucleotides: 3. The CDR3 is made up of 14 amino acids. This chain's CDR3 is CASSFPAGADTQYF. The CDR3 region has the DNA TGTGCCAGCAGCTTTCCAGCGGGAGCAGATACGCAGTATTTT.

The V call is TRBV7-8, the J call TRBJ1-5; D is uncertain. CDR1 is SGHVS, CDR2 FQNEAQ, per germline. V gave up 3 bases and J gave up 6 bases, with 18 bases separating them. The length of the CDR3 is 16 residues. CDR3 in DNA: TGTGCCAGCAGCTTTAGAGACTCCCGAGCGACTCAGCCCCAGCATTTT. As protein: CASSFRDSRATQPQHF.

A few counts support this clone. V usage is TRBV14 and J usage is TRBJ2-1, with D perhaps matching TRBD1 (5 bases). CDR1 is SGHDN and CDR2 is FVKESK in the germline V gene. The V and J ends lost 3 bases and 10 bases respectively, with 13 bases between them. The CDR3 runs 13 residues. CDR3 loop: CASSHDRLPEQFF. Here the CDR3 DNA reads TGTGCCAGCAGCCACGACAGACTCCCCGAGCAGTTCTTC.

V and J are TRBV5-6 and TRBJ2-1, with TRBD2 matching over 9 bases. Losses at the gene ends were 2 bases for V and 7 bases for J; bases not matched to a gene: 7. CDR3 length: 15 residues. The germline V gene encodes CDR1 SGHDT and CDR2 YYEEEE. The CDR3 DNA sequence: TGTGCCAGCAGCTTACCGGGACTAGCCCGGAATGAGCAGTTCTTC. Its protein product is CASSLPGLARNEQFF.